Presented here are 30 T cell receptor beta chains from one specimen sequenced in a study of T cells after posttransplantation cyclophosphamide. Sequencing used immunoSEQ multiplex PCR; TCRdb keeps in-frame clones, though not all of them. The data contain about 7,600 clones, about four fifths of them singletons. A marrow graft followed busulfan-fludarabine conditioning, with cyclophosphamide on days +3 and +4. Here the sequenced sample was CD4+ T cells sorted from blood, taken around 1,100 days after allogeneic stem cell transplant with posttransplant cyclophosphamide. The receptor source for this set is a female patient in her forties who received an allogeneic stem cell transplant from a related donor, was CMV-positive, and had no GVHD. Some of the T cells may derive from the graft donor.

The V call is TRBV2, the J call TRBJ2-7; no clear D gene. Germline V CDR1 and CDR2: SNHLY, FYNNEI. The CDR3 totals 13 residues. Between the trimmed V and J ends, which lost 5 bases and 0 bases, there was a span of 8 bases. CDR3 residues: CASSPGLSYEQYF. Here the CDR3 DNA reads TGTGCCAGCAGTCCAGGCCTCTCCTACGAGCAGTACTTC. Full variable domain (missing parts from reference TRBV2 and TRBJ2-7): EPEVTQTPSHQVTQMGQEVILRCVPISNHLYFYWYRQILGQKVEFLVSFYNNEISEKSEIFDDQFSVERPDGSNFTLKIRSTKLEDSAMYFCASSPGLSYEQYFGPGTRLTVT.

The rearrangement uses TRBV5-1 and TRBJ2-2; a weak D match, TRBD2 (6 bases). The germline gives CDR1 SGHRS, CDR2 YFSETQ. Trimming cost V 5 bases and J 4 bases, with 15 bases left between them. The length of the CDR3 is 15 residues. CDR3 sequence: CASSYGMGGTGELFF. The DNA for the CDR3 is TGCGCCAGCAGTTATGGAATGGGGGGCACCGGGGAGCTGTTTTTT.

The V and J genes are TRBV7-8 and TRBJ1-1; D gene ambiguous. V was shortened by 5 bases and J by 1 base, with 17 bases between the two germline ends. CDR1 and CDR2 from the germline V gene are SGHVS and FQNEAQ. There are 16 residues in the CDR3. The CDR3 DNA follows: TGTGCCAGCAGCCCCTCCCGGCGGGCCGGGAACACTGAAGCTTTCTTT. Translated: CASSPSRRAGNTEAFF.

The J gene is TRBJ2-7, the V gene TRBV28, with 12 bases lining up with TRBD2. This CDR3 spans 16 amino acids. Germline CDR1 and CDR2: MDHEN and SYDVKM. V lost 4 bases to trimming and J lost 3 bases; unmatched junction nucleotides: 7. The CDR3 loop reads CASSSLRLAGDYEQYF. In DNA, the CDR3 is TGTGCCAGCAGTTCCCTCAGACTAGCGGGGGACTACGAGCAGTACTTC.

The chain employs TRBV7-3 and TRBJ2-1, with D possibly matching TRBD1 (5 bases). The germline CDR1 and CDR2 sequences are SGHTA and FQGTGA. The CDR3 runs 13 residues. The V gene lost 1 base and the J gene lost 7 bases, with 8 bases spanning the gap. The CDR3 here is CASSLSPGNEQFF. Written as DNA, the CDR3 is TGTGCCAGCAGCTTAAGCCCAGGGAATGAGCAGTTCTTC.

The genes are TRBV5-8 and TRBJ1-1, with a possible D match to TRBD1 (5 bases). This CDR3 has 15 amino acids. Germline V gene sequence: CDR1 SGHTS, CDR2 YDEGEE. Deletions cut 4 bases from V and 10 bases from J, with 23 bases between. CDR3 loop: CASSPSGLRRTGAFF. As DNA, the CDR3 is TGTGCCAGCAGCCCCTCCGGCCTCCGACGTACAGGAGCTTTCTTT.

Concerning this clone itself: Additional DNA sequences in this sample encode the identical CDR3. The chain joins TRBV2 to TRBJ2-1; TRBD1 matches at 7 bases. CDR3 size: 14 residues. Germline V CDR1 and CDR2: SNHLY, FYNNEI. The V and J ends lost 6 bases and 0 bases, in that order; junction bases with no gene match: 2. The CDR3, as DNA: TGTGCCAGCAGAGGGGACAGCTCCTACAATGAGCAGTTCTTC. Amino acid sequence: CASRGDSSYNEQFF.

V and J are TRBV7-9 and TRBJ2-3; 7 bases align to TRBD1. V lost 4 bases and J lost 0; bases outside the gene matches: 4. This CDR3 has 15 residues. Per the germline V gene, CDR1 is SEHNR and CDR2 is FQNEAQ (reference sequence). The CDR3 nucleotides read TGTGCCAGCAGCTACAGACAGGGAAGCACAGATACGCAGTATTTT. It translates to CASSYRQGSTDTQYF.

The chain joins TRBV7-9 to TRBJ2-4; 9 bases agree with TRBD2. J was trimmed by 4 bases and V by 4 bases; bases with no gene match: 2. CDR1 and CDR2 from the germline V gene are SEHNR and FQNEAQ (reference sequence). The CDR3 runs 14 residues. CDR3 region: CASSYAGGKNIQYF. Written as DNA, the CDR3 is TGTGCCAGCAGCTACGCGGGGGGGAAAAACATTCAGTACTTC.

V is TRBV5-6 and J is TRBJ2-5, with TRBD2 identical over 8 bases. This CDR3 is 17 amino acids long. Germline values: CDR1 SGHDT, CDR2 YYEEEE. J lost 0 bases, V lost 2 bases, and 9 bases had no gene match. CDR3: CASSFDRAGAYQETQYF. The DNA for the CDR3 is TGTGCCAGCAGCTTCGATCGAGCGGGGGCTTACCAAGAGACCCAGTACTTC.

This chain connects TRBV5-1 to TRBJ2-2, with D hard to call. CDR1 is SGHRS and CDR2 is YFSETQ in the germline V gene. CDR3 length equals 14 residues. The germline V and J ends were trimmed by 3 bases and 2 bases, with 8 bases remaining between them. The CDR3 nucleotides read TGCGCCAGCAGCTCAGGAATCAACACCGGGGAGCTGTTTTTT. Protein product: CASSSGINTGELFF. The whole variable domain, remainder taken from reference TRBV5-1 and TRBJ2-2, is KAGVTQTPRYLIKTRGQQVTLSCSPISGHRSVSWYQQTPGQGLQFLFEYFSETQRNKGNFPGRFSGRQFSNSRSEMNVSTLELGDSALYLCASSSGINTGELFFGEGSRLTVL.

This clone is a singleton in its sample. This rearrangement joins TRBV6-5 to TRBJ2-2; TRBD1 aligns across 7 bases. Germline V gene data show CDR1 as MNHEY and CDR2 as SVGAGI. CDR3 length: 12 amino acids. V lost 8 bases to trimming and J lost 6 bases; unmatched junction nucleotides: 3. For the CDR3, the DNA is TGTGCCAGCGTAGGGGGCCCCGGGGAGCTGTTTTTT. Its protein is CASVGGPGELFF.

This clone was detected once. The V gene is TRBV6-1, the J gene TRBJ1-6, with TRBD1 identical over 7 bases. Trimming at V came to 3 bases and at J to 9 bases, leaving 5 bases not matched to a gene. Germline CDR1 MNHNS, CDR2 SASEGT. This CDR3 is 14 amino acids long. CDR3 in amino acids: CASSDYRGTSPLHF. The CDR3, as DNA: TGTGCCAGCAGTGACTACAGGGGTACTTCACCCCTCCACTTT.

Within the sample, this clone is medium-sized. An end of the junction does not agree with germline; a read error may underlie this. Within the sample, other DNA sequences also encode this same CDR3. The CDR3 protein is CASSSTRPGQGNNSPLHF. The CDR3 DNA is TGTGCCAGCAGCTCAACCAGACCGGGACAGGGAAATAATTCCCCCCTCCACTTT. The chain has TRBV9 and TRBJ1-6, with 9 positions matching TRBD1. From germline, CDR1 is SGDLS and CDR2 YYNGEE. The CDR3 has 18 amino acids. The complete variable domain, with remaining parts taken from reference TRBV9 and TRBJ1-6, reads DSGVTQTPKHLITATGQRVTLRCSPRSGDLSVYWYQQSLDQGLQFLIQYYNGEERAKGNILERFSAQQFPDLHSELNLSSLELGDSALYFCASSSTRPGQGNNSPLHFGNGTRLTVT.

The CDR3 spells CASSSDPGAYEQYF. CDR3 in DNA: TGTGCCAGCAGCTCCGACCCCGGGGCCTACGAGCAGTACTTC. The chain is built from TRBV7-9 and TRBJ2-7; tentatively, D is TRBD2 (5 bases). The CDR3 covers 14 residues. V was clipped by 4 bases and J by 2 bases, with 12 bases between them. Germline values: CDR1 SEHNR, CDR2 FQNEAQ (reference sequence).

V usage is TRBV7-2 and J usage is TRBJ2-3; TRBD1 matches at 9 bases. Trimming at V came to 6 bases and at J to 1 base, leaving 8 bases not matched to a gene. Germline CDR1 SGHTA, CDR2 FQGNSA. The CDR3 has 16 residues. The CDR3 region has the DNA TGTGCCAGCAGTCGAGAATGGACAGGGGGCACAGATACGCAGTATTTT. This gives the protein CASSREWTGGTDTQYF.

As for this clone: A read error may produce the germline difference seen at one junction end. This chain uses TRBV10-3 with TRBJ1-6, with D unclear. CDR1 ENHRY and CDR2 SYGVKD come from the germline V gene. This CDR3 spans 15 amino acids. In DNA form, the CDR3 reads TGTGCCATCAGTGTCGGCAGCAACTATAATTCCCCCCTCCACTTT. Its translation is CAISVGSNYNSPLHF.

This chain links TRBV5-4 with TRBJ1-2, with D unresolved. Germline CDR1 is SGHNT and CDR2 is YYREEE (reference sequence). There are 11 residues in the CDR3. V lost 1 base, J lost 8 bases, and 6 bases lay in between. The CDR3 bases are TGTGCCAGCAGCTTGCGGGGAGGCTACACCTTC. This encodes CASSLRGGYTF.

The V and J genes are TRBV28 and TRBJ2-7; 10 positions match TRBD1. V trimming: 10 bases; J trimming: 2 bases; junction bases outside the gene matches: 14. The CDR3 extends over 16 amino acids. Germline V lookup: CDR1 MDHEN, CDR2 SYDVKM. The DNA of the CDR3 is TGTGCCACCTCGTCTACGGGACAGGGGCCCCCCTACGAGCAGTACTTC. It yields the protein CATSSTGQGPPYEQYF.

This clone showed up just once. The chain couples TRBV5-1 to TRBJ2-1; 14 nucleotides align to TRBD2. This CDR3 contains 18 residues. V shed 3 bases, J shed 8 bases, and the junction held 13 bases outside the gene matches. Germline CDR1 and CDR2: SGHRS and YFSETQ. CDR3: CASSSGLAGALARDEQFF. The DNA for the CDR3 is TGCGCCAGCAGCTCGGGACTAGCGGGGGCCCTGGCACGGGATGAGCAGTTCTTC.

This clone was seen a few times. V is TRBV28 and J is TRBJ1-3; 8 nucleotides agree with TRBD1. Trimming at V came to 2 bases and at J to 3 bases, leaving 6 bases not matched to a gene. The CDR3 sequence is 16 residues long. Germline V lookup: CDR1 MDHEN, CDR2 SYDVKM. The CDR3 nucleotides read TGTGCCAGCAGTTTAACTACAGGGGGGGGTGGAAACACCATATATTTT. This codes for CASSLTTGGGGNTIYF.

V and J are TRBV19 and TRBJ2-2; 7 bases fit TRBD2. This CDR3 comprises 16 residues. Germline assignment: CDR1 LNHDA and CDR2 SQIVND (reference sequence). With V trimmed by 5 bases and J by 6 bases, 12 bases remained unmatched. CDR3: CASSVSGTIESGELFF. DNA of the CDR3: TGTGCCAGTAGTGTTTCCGGGACTATCGAATCCGGGGAGCTGTTTTTT.

The V call is TRBV14, the J call TRBJ2-2; the match to TRBD1 covers 8 bases. The germline gives CDR1 SGHDN, CDR2 FVKESK. With V trimmed by 4 bases and J by 4 bases, 8 bases remained unmatched. The CDR3 loop spans 16 amino acids. Here the CDR3 DNA reads TGTGCCAGCAGCCCTGGACAGGGTTCGGTCACCGGGGAGCTGTTTTTT. Translated: CASSPGQGSVTGELFF.

The V gene is TRBV9, the J gene TRBJ2-3; D possibly corresponds to TRBD2 (5 bases). The CDR3 runs 15 residues. CDR1 and CDR2 (germline): SGDLS, YYNGEE. V lost 5 bases and J lost 5, with 18 bases in between. The CDR3 DNA is TGTGCCAGCAGTCTGTCTGGGCGGGCAGGAGATACGCAGTATTTT. Its translation: CASSLSGRAGDTQYF. Supplemented by reference TRBV9 and TRBJ2-3, the full variable domain reads DSGVTQTPKHLITATGQRVTLRCSPRSGDLSVYWYQQSLDQGLQFLIQYYNGEERAKGNILERFSAQQFPDLHSELNLSSLELGDSALYFCASSLSGRAGDTQYFGPGTRLTVL.

The CDR3 DNA is TGTGCCAGCAGGCGACAGGGGGAAGATACGCAGTATTTT. Protein sequence: CASRRQGEDTQYF. This chain links TRBV6-1 with TRBJ2-3, with 9 bases fitting TRBD1. The CDR3 consists of 13 residues. Germline assignment: CDR1 MNHNS and CDR2 SASEGT. V was pared by 6 bases and J by 5 bases, with 3 bases of the junction left unmatched.

V usage is TRBV6-5 and J usage is TRBJ2-7, with a weak D call TRBD1 (6 bases). V lost 0 bases to trimming and J lost 3 bases, with 12 bases between them. CDR3 length: 15 amino acids. The germline gives CDR1 MNHEY, CDR2 SVGAGI. The CDR3, as DNA: TGTGCCAGCAGTTACTCGGGGCAGGGACACTACGAGCAGTACTTC. This sequence encodes CASSYSGQGHYEQYF.

The rearrangement links TRBV7-6 to TRBJ1-2; D is perhaps TRBD1 (5 bases). The germline V gene encodes CDR1 SGHVS and CDR2 FNYEAQ. V gave up 3 bases and J gave up 4 bases, with 9 bases separating them. CDR3 length equals 13 residues. CDR3 DNA sequence: TGTGCCAGCAGCTTGGGGGGGGGCTATGGCTACACCTTC. It codes for CASSLGGGYGYTF.

The rearrangement uses TRBV5-6 and TRBJ2-3, with 12 bases matching TRBD2. The germline gives CDR1 SGHDT, CDR2 YYEEEE. CDR3 length: 17 residues. The junction had 9 bases not matched to a gene; V was cut back by 3 bases and J by 4 bases. The chain's CDR3 is CASSWGALAGGADTQYF. CDR3 DNA sequence: TGTGCCAGCAGCTGGGGGGCCCTAGCGGGGGGGGCAGATACGCAGTATTTT.

This chain joins TRBV7-2 and TRBJ1-2; TRBD1 might be the D (6 bases). Germline lookup yields CDR1 SGHTA and CDR2 FQGNSA. The V and J ends lost 1 base and 6 bases respectively, with 9 bases between them. The CDR3 consists of 13 residues. The CDR3 loop is CASSLGGRDGYTF. CDR3 sequence (DNA): TGTGCCAGCAGCTTAGGGGGGCGTGATGGCTACACCTTC.

The chain carries TRBV9 and TRBJ1-4; 7 nucleotides line up with TRBD1. The CDR3 length is 16 residues. The V gene end was trimmed by 0 bases and the J gene end by 8 bases; junction bases not matched to a gene: 10. The germline gives CDR1 SGDLS, CDR2 YYNGEE. CDR3 in DNA: TGTGCCAGCAGCGTAGCACCTCGGACAGGAACCGAAAAACTGTTTTTT. Translating it yields CASSVAPRTGTEKLFF. Based on the CDR3 plus reference TRBV9 and TRBJ1-4, the full variable domain is DSGVTQTPKHLITATGQRVTLRCSPRSGDLSVYWYQQSLDQGLQFLIQYYNGEERAKGNILERFSAQQFPDLHSELNLSSLELGDSALYFCASSVAPRTGTEKLFFGSGTQLSVL.